This T cell receptor (beta chain) was sequenced in a study of PD-1 blockade in classical Hodgkin lymphoma. Study-wide results and limits: Before treatment, TCR diversity in newly diagnosed patients was reportedly lower than in healthy donors.

The germline gives CDR1 LNHDA, CDR2 SQIVND (reference sequence). This CDR3 comprises 14 residues. Trimming cost V 3 bases and J 0 bases, with 9 bases left between them. Sequencing was performed with immunoSEQ multiplex PCR; in TCRdb, only in-frame clones are kept and a portion is missing. The data hold roughly 48,000 clones, with about 89% observed a single time. Details on this clone: Its antigen is undetermined.

The time point is: cycle 4 day 1 (C4D1), after 6 weeks of nivolumab. All the patients suffered relapse after autologous stem cell transplantation, and brentuximab vedotin exposure differed. Reported best responses ranged across complete response, partial response or progressive disease. The chain links TRBV19 to TRBJ2-7; no clear D gene. The receptor was isolated from a human donor with classical Hodgkin lymphoma. The sequencing here drew on peripheral blood mononuclear cells (PBMCs), taken before the fourth cycle of nivolumab. The CDR3 DNA sequence: TGTGCCAGTAGTATGAACGGCCCCTCCTACGAGCAGTACTTC. Translated: CASSMNGPSYEQYF.